These 14 T cell receptor beta chains were all obtained from the same sample, sequenced in a study of blood T cell repertoires in COVID-19. The repertoire was sequenced with immunoSEQ multiplex PCR; TCRdb's copy has only in-frame clones and lacks some. There are 220,000 or so clones in the sample; nearly 90% occur only once, and more than 13% lies in the top ten. Sequenced: PBMCs or T cells enriched from blood (not recorded which). The origin of the receptors is a man aged 30 to 39 who had been exposed to COVID-19.

The chain carries TRBV19 and TRBJ1-2; 7 nucleotides match TRBD1. V dropped 5 bases and J dropped 6; count of bases not matched to a gene: 18. Germline assignment: CDR1 LNHDA and CDR2 SQIVND (reference sequence). This CDR3 has 17 residues. Here the CDR3 reads CASSPSGSATGKDGYTF. The CDR3, as DNA: TGTGCCAGTAGTCCCTCCGGGTCCGCGACAGGGAAGGATGGCTACACCTTC.

This clone was seen once. The chain recombines TRBV15 with TRBJ1-2, with TRBD1 matching over 7 bases. Losses at the gene ends were 9 bases for V and 0 bases for J; bases not matched to a gene: 4. This CDR3 region has 13 residues. From germline, CDR1 is LNHNV and CDR2 YYDKDF (reference sequence). The CDR3 region is CATVGTANYGYTF. In DNA, the CDR3 is TGTGCCACGGTGGGGACAGCTAACTATGGCTACACCTTC.

The rearrangement uses TRBV6-2 or TRBV6-3 and TRBJ1-2; D may be TRBD1 (5 bases). The germline V gene encodes CDR1 MNHEY and CDR2 SVGEGT. The CDR3 extends over 13 amino acids. The V end lost 4 bases, the J end lost 1 base, and 7 bases lay between the germline ends. CDR3 sequence reads: CASSWGLNYGYTF. In DNA, the CDR3 is TGTGCCAGCAGTTGGGGACTTAACTATGGCTACACCTTC.

This chain's CDR3 is CASSQFGGGYEQYF. The CDR3 nucleotides read TGTGCCAGCAGCCAGTTCGGTGGAGGCTACGAGCAGTACTTC. The gene calls are TRBV3-1 (or the pseudogene TRBV3-2) and TRBJ2-7, with D possibly matching TRBD2 (5 bases). The CDR3 runs to 14 residues. V was clipped by 3 bases and J by 3 bases, with 12 bases between them. CDR1 and CDR2 from the germline V gene are LGHDT and YNNKEL (reference sequence).

V is TRBV2 and J is TRBJ1-3, with a weak D call TRBD1 (6 bases). The V end was cut by 8 bases, the J end by 3 bases, with 20 bases between. Germline-derived CDR1 and CDR2 are SNHLY and FYNNEI. The CDR3 contains 16 residues. The CDR3 coding sequence is TGTGCCAGCTACTCAGACAGGATGAAAGTTGGAAACACCATATATTTT. It codes for CASYSDRMKVGNTIYF.

This clone was observed a few times. The rearrangement joins TRBV7-9 to TRBJ2-1; D is undetermined. The germline V gene encodes CDR1 SEHNR and CDR2 FQNEAQ (reference sequence). V lost 1 base and J lost 8, with 9 bases in between. The CDR3 length is 13 residues. Here the CDR3 DNA reads TGTGCCAGCAGCTTAGTAGTGGGCGATGAGCAGTTCTTC. It specifies CASSLVVGDEQFF.

The gene calls are TRBV27 and TRBJ2-7, with a tentative D call TRBD1 (5 bases). CDR1 is MNHEY, CDR2 SMNVEV, per germline (reference sequence). The V and J ends lost 4 bases and 7 bases respectively, with 23 bases between them. This CDR3 is built from 16 residues. The CDR3: CASSYLSLGQGGEQYF. The CDR3, as DNA: TGTGCCAGCAGTTACCTCTCCTTGGGGCAGGGTGGGGAGCAGTACTTC.

The chain combines TRBV7-2 with TRBJ2-2, with 9 bases fitting TRBD2. CDR3 length: 16 residues. Trimming cost V 7 bases and J 6 bases; bases outside gene matches: 12. In germline, CDR1 is SGHTA, CDR2 FQGNSA. The CDR3 is CASNPRASGVPGELFF. The CDR3 DNA reads TGTGCCAGCAACCCCCGCGCTAGCGGGGTTCCCGGGGAGCTGTTTTTT.

This clone has more than one count but fewer than ten. The rearrangement uses TRBV15 and TRBJ1-4; D may be TRBD1 (5 bases). The CDR3 has 16 amino acids. CDR1 is LNHNV and CDR2 is YYDKDF in the germline V gene (reference sequence). Deletions cut 0 bases from V and 10 bases from J, with 18 bases between. This CDR3 is CATSRDPIQDLGKLFF. The DNA for the CDR3 is TGTGCCACCAGCAGAGATCCAATACAGGATTTAGGAAAACTGTTTTTT.

This clone was observed a handful of times. The CDR3 reads CASSRETGAGTDTQYF. In DNA, the CDR3 is TGTGCCAGTAGTAGAGAAACAGGGGCGGGGACAGATACGCAGTATTTT. The chain employs TRBV19 and TRBJ2-3; D is possibly TRBD1 (7 bases). V dropped 4 bases and J dropped 3 bases, with 17 bases sitting between them. Germline assignment: CDR1 LNHDA and CDR2 SQIVND (reference sequence). The length of the CDR3 is 16 residues.

The V and J genes are TRBV4-1 and TRBJ2-2; the match to TRBD1 covers 9 bases. The CDR3 covers 16 residues. V trimming: 4 bases; J trimming: 6 bases; junction bases outside the gene matches: 9. The germline V gene has CDR1 MGHRA and CDR2 YSYEKL. CDR3 sequence: CASSRSPDRGPGELFF. The CDR3 nucleotides are TGCGCCAGCAGCCGAAGTCCGGACAGGGGACCCGGGGAGCTGTTTTTT.

J is TRBJ1-5 and V is TRBV27; tentatively, D is TRBD1 (5 bases). CDR3 length equals 18 residues. Between the trimmed V and J ends, which lost 1 base and 2 bases, there was a span of 18 bases. Per germline, CDR1 MNHEY and CDR2 SMNVEV (reference sequence). The CDR3 coding sequence is TGTGCCAGCAGTTTATACTGGGGCGGGGGGGTTGGCAATCAGCCCCAGCATTTT. This translates into CASSLYWGGGVGNQPQHF.

This chain links TRBV2 with TRBJ2-7, with 8 bases aligning to TRBD2. CDR3 length: 16 residues. V shed 1 base, J shed 3 bases, and the junction held 8 bases outside the gene matches. CDR1 and CDR2 (germline): SNHLY, FYNNEI. The CDR3 bases are TGTGCCAGCAGTGAAGGATGGAGCGGGGGTAACTACGAGCAGTACTTC. This encodes CASSEGWSGGNYEQYF.

The rearrangement joins TRBV4-1 to TRBJ1-1; no clear D. CDR3 length: 17 residues. Trimming took off 3 bases at V and 0 bases at J, with 17 bases between the two ends. Germline V gene data show CDR1 as MGHRA and CDR2 as YSYEKL. The CDR3 loop reads CASSQSFPEELNTEAFF. CDR3 nucleotide sequence: TGCGCCAGCAGCCAGAGTTTCCCGGAGGAATTGAACACTGAAGCTTTCTTT.